The next 14 T cell receptor beta chains were all read from a single sample in a study of blood T cell repertoires in COVID-19. Some clones are missing from TCRdb's copy, which holds only in-frame ones; the method was immunoSEQ multiplex PCR. This sample has some 74,000 clones, with nearly 80% found just once. Input material: peripheral blood. All receptors derive from a human donor in a cohort sampled during active COVID-19.

The chain employs TRBV7-2 and TRBJ1-1; D remains ambiguous. CDR1 and CDR2 from the germline V gene are SGHTA and FQGNSA. This CDR3 has 14 amino acids. The V and J ends lost 2 bases and 1 base respectively, with 8 bases between them. The CDR3 DNA sequence: TGTGCCAGCAGCTTACAGACTGCGAACACTGAAGCTTTCTTT. It translates to CASSLQTANTEAFF. The full variable domain, rest sourced from reference TRBV7-2 and TRBJ1-1, is GAGVSQSPSNKVTEKGKDVELRCDPISGHTALYWYRQSLGQGLEFLIYFQGNSAPDKSGLPSDRFSAERTGGSVSTLTIQRTQQEDSAVYLCASSLQTANTEAFFGQGTRLTVV.

The genes are TRBV5-1 and TRBJ2-5, with D unresolved. The CDR3 has 15 residues. Trimming took off 5 bases at V and 0 bases at J, with 14 bases between the two ends. In germline, CDR1 is SGHRS, CDR2 YFSETQ. CDR3 nucleotide sequence: TGCGCCAGCAGAGCAGGATTAACGTACCAAGAGACCCAGTACTTC. It is translated as CASRAGLTYQETQYF.

V usage is TRBV5-6 and J usage is TRBJ2-3; D might be TRBD1 (5 bases). V lost 5 bases, J lost 3 bases, and 10 bases lay in between. Germline assignment: CDR1 SGHDT and CDR2 YYEEEE. The CDR3 covers 13 residues. The CDR3 region is CASRYGQTDTQYF. The CDR3 nucleotides read TGTGCCAGCAGATATGGACAAACAGATACGCAGTATTTT.

The chain couples TRBV29-1 to TRBJ1-2; D might be TRBD1 (5 bases). The V and J ends lost 6 bases and 3 bases respectively, with 11 bases between them. This CDR3 spans 12 amino acids. In germline, CDR1 is SQVTM, CDR2 ANQGSEA. The CDR3 region has the DNA TGCAGCGTCGCCGACAGCGACTATGGCTACACCTTC. It yields the protein CSVADSDYGYTF.

The chain joins TRBV18 to TRBJ2-3; D is perhaps TRBD2 (5 bases). V lost 6 bases to trimming and J lost 3 bases, with 16 bases between them. CDR1 and CDR2 from the germline V gene are KGHSH and LQKENI. This CDR3 spans 15 amino acids. The CDR3 DNA reads as TGTGCCAGCTCCGAAATAGATTGGAGGACAGATACGCAGTATTTT. It specifies CASSEIDWRTDTQYF.

This sequence joins TRBV18 and TRBJ2-7; 7 bases fit TRBD1. Losses at the gene ends were 3 bases for V and 3 bases for J; bases not matched to a gene: 8. Germline assignment: CDR1 KGHSH and CDR2 LQKENI. The CDR3 runs to 15 residues. CDR3 coding DNA: TGTGCCAGCTCACCCTCAGCGACAGGGAACTACGAGCAGTACGTC. This encodes CASSPSATGNYEQYV.

The chain is built from TRBV11-2 and TRBJ1-4, with D possibly TRBD1 on 5 matching bases. Trimming took 5 bases from V and 4 from J, leaving 14 bases between them. CDR1 is SGHAT, CDR2 FQNNGV, per germline. This CDR3 has 15 residues. CDR3 DNA: TGTGCCAGCAGCGGGTCAGGGCTTAGTAATGAAAAACTGTTTTTT. Its protein is CASSGSGLSNEKLFF.

There are a few counts of this clone. In nucleotides, the CDR3 is TGTGCCACCAGCGGTGGAGAGAGACAGGAAAGCTCCTACAATGAGCAGTTCTTC. Residues: CATSGGERQESSYNEQFF. The chain combines TRBV15 with TRBJ2-1, with D perhaps matching TRBD1 (6 bases). CDR1 and CDR2 (germline): LNHNV, YYDKDF (reference sequence). Trimming removed 5 bases from V and 0 bases from J, with 20 bases in between. The CDR3 length is 18 residues.

About this clone itself: The same CDR3 arises from other DNA sequences in this sample as well. The chain combines TRBV15 with TRBJ2-3; unclear D gene. This CDR3 comprises 14 residues. The V and J ends lost 1 base and 0 bases respectively, with 5 bases between them. Germline V gene data show CDR1 as LNHNV and CDR2 as YYDKDF (reference sequence). The DNA of the CDR3 is TGTGCCACCAGCAGAGGAGGCAGCACAGATACGCAGTATTTT. Protein: CATSRGGSTDTQYF.

This chain connects TRBV14 to TRBJ2-7; no firm D call. CDR1 SGHDN and CDR2 FVKESK come from the germline V gene. This CDR3 region has 13 residues. With 2 bases removed from V and 2 bases from J, the gap between germline ends came to 7 bases. The CDR3 loop is CASSQFSAYEQYF. CDR3 nucleotide sequence: TGTGCCAGCAGCCAATTCTCAGCCTACGAGCAGTACTTC.

This clone was observed a single time. Distinct nucleotide sequences in the sample also encode this CDR3. The chain carries TRBV7-2 and TRBJ2-5; 14 nucleotides line up with TRBD2. CDR3 length: 16 amino acids. V gave up 5 bases and J gave up 1 base; unmatched junction bases: 3. The germline CDR1 and CDR2 sequences are SGHTA and FQGNSA. This CDR3 is CASSLGLAGGQETQYF. CDR3 bases: TGTGCCAGCAGCCTCGGACTAGCGGGGGGCCAAGAGACCCAGTACTTC.

The chain recombines TRBV7-9 with TRBJ1-2; D gene unclear. Looked up from germline, CDR1 is SEHNR and CDR2 is FQNEAQ (reference sequence). The ends were cut back, 5 bases at V and 6 bases at J, with 13 bases in the middle. The CDR3 spans 13 residues. The DNA for the CDR3 is TGTGCCAGCAGCCCACACCAAGTGGATGGCTACACCTTC. Amino acids: CASSPHQVDGYTF.

The CDR3 region has the DNA TGTGCCAGTAGGAAACAATTGAACACTGAAGCTTTCTTT. It is translated as CASRKQLNTEAFF. The chain recombines TRBV19 with TRBJ1-1; D unclear. V lost 6 bases to trimming and J lost 0 bases, with 8 bases between them. This CDR3 is 13 amino acids long. The germline gives CDR1 LNHDA, CDR2 SQIVND (reference sequence). Full variable domain (rest looked up from reference TRBV19 and TRBJ1-1): DGGITQSPKYLFRKEGQNVTLSCEQNLNHDAMYWYRQDPGQGLRLIYYSQIVNDFQKGDIAEGYSVSREKKESFPLTVTSAQKNPTAFYLCASRKQLNTEAFFGQGTRLTVV.

The chain carries TRBV2 and TRBJ2-5; TRBD1 agrees at 11 bases. CDR3 length: 17 residues. J lost 7 bases, V lost 1 base, and 11 bases had no gene match. Germline assignment: CDR1 SNHLY and CDR2 FYNNEI. The CDR3 region has the DNA TGTGCCAGCAGTGAAGGCTTTGGGACAGGGGGGAGACCGACCCAGTACTTC. It encodes CASSEGFGTGGRPTQYF.